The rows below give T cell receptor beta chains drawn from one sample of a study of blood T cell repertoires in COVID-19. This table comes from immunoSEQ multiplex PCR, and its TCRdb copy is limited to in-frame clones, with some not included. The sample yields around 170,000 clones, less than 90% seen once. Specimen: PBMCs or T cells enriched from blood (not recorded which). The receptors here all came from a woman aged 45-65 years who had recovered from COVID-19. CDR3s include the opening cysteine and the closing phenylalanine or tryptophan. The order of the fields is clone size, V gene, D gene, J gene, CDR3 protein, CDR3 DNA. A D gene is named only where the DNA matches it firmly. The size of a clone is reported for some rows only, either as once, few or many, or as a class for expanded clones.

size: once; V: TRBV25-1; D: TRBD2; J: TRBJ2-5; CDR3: CASSESGRRGETQYF; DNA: TGTGCCAGCAGTGAAAGCGGGAGAAGGGGTGAGACCCAGTACTTC
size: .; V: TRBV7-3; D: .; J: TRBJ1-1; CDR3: CASSSKNTEAFF; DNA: TGTGCCAGCAGCTCCAAGAACACTGAAGCTTTCTTT
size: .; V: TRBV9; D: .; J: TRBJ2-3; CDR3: CASSVGAGQTDTQYF; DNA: TGTGCCAGCAGCGTAGGGGCGGGGCAGACAGATACGCAGTATTTT
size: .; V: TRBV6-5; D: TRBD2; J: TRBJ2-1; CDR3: CASSYAGTSGVNEQFF; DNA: TGTGCCAGCAGTTACGCCGGGACTAGCGGGGTTAATGAGCAGTTCTTC
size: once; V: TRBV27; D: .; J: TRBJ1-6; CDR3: CATRYGGSYNSPLHF; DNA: TGTGCCACCCGGTATGGCGGCTCCTATAATTCACCCCTCCACTTT
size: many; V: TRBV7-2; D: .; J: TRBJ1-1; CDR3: CASSLVRENTEAFF; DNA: TGTGCCAGCAGCTTAGTGCGGGAGAACACTGAAGCTTTCTTT
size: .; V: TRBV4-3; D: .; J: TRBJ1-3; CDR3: CASSQGQGNTIYF; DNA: TGCGCCAGCAGCCAAGGACAGGGAAACACCATATATTTT
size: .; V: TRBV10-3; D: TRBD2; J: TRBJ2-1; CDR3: CAISESGTSGRAQFF; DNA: TGTGCCATCAGTGAGTCGGGGACTAGCGGGAGGGCGCAGTTCTTC
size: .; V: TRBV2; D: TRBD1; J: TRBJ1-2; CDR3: CASRYRGANYGYTF; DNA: TGTGCCAGCAGGTACAGGGGAGCTAACTATGGCTACACCTTC
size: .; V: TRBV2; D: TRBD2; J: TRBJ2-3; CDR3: CASTGLAGVLGTDTQYF; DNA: TGTGCCAGCACGGGACTAGCGGGAGTGCTTGGCACAGATACGCAGTATTTT
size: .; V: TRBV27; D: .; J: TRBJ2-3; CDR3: CASSLRQPNTDTQYF; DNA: TGTGCCAGCAGTTTGCGACAGCCCAACACAGATACGCAGTATTTT
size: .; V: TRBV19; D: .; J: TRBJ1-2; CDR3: CASSIDRKYGYTF; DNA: TGTGCCAGTAGTATAGATCGTAAATATGGCTACACCTTC
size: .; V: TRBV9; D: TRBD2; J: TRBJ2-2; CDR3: CASSVGASGATGELFF; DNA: TGTGCCAGCAGCGTAGGCGCTAGCGGGGCCACCGGGGAGCTGTTTTTT
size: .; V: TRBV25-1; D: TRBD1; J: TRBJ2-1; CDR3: CASSDRGSSYNEQFF; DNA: TGTGCCAGCAGTGACAGGGGGAGCTCCTACAATGAGCAGTTCTTC
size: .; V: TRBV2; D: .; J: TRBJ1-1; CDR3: CASRGDIPTEAFF; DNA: TGTGCCAGCAGGGGAGATATCCCGACTGAAGCTTTCTTT
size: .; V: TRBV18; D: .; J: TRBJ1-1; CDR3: CASSGGRVNTEAFF; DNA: TGTGCCAGCTCGGGGGGGAGGGTGAACACTGAAGCTTTCTTT
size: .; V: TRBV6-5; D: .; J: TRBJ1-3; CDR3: CASKNTGSGNTIYF; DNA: TGTGCCAGCAAAAATACAGGGTCTGGAAACACCATATATTTT
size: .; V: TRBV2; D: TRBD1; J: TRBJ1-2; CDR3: CASSWSGGRSGGYTF; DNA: TGTGCCAGCAGTTGGTCAGGGGGCAGGTCGGGCGGCTACACCTTC
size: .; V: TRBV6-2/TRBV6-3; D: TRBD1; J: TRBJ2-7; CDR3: CASSYLGQGYEQYF; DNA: TGTGCCAGCAGTTATTTGGGACAGGGGTACGAGCAGTACTTC
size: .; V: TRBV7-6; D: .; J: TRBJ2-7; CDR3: CASSFPPGAPYEQYF; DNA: TGTGCCAGCAGCTTCCCCCCAGGGGCCCCCTACGAGCAGTACTTC
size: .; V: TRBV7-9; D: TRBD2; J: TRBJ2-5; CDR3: CASSSRTSGVETQYF; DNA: TGTGCCAGCAGCTCTCGGACTAGCGGAGTCGAGACCCAGTACTTC
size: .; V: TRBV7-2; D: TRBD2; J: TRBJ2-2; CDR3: CASSSLGGGGGAGTGELFF; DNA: TGTGCCAGCAGCTCACTCGGAGGTGGCGGGGGGGCCGGCACCGGGGAGCTGTTTTTT
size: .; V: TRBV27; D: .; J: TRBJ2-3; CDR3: CASSLRITGFSTDTQYF; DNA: TGTGCCAGCAGTTTACGGATAACAGGGTTTTCCACAGATACGCAGTATTTT
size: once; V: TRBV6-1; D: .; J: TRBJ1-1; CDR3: CASSELTADTEAFF; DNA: TGTGCCAGCAGTGAATTGACAGCCGACACTGAAGCTTTCTTT
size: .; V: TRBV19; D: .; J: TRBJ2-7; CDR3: CASSIQSSYEQYF; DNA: TGTGCCAGTAGTATTCAGTCCTCCTACGAGCAGTACTTC
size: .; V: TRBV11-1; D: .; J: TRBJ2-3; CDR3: CASSLQGWLTDTQYF; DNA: TGTGCCAGCAGCTTACAGGGTTGGCTCACAGATACGCAGTATTTT